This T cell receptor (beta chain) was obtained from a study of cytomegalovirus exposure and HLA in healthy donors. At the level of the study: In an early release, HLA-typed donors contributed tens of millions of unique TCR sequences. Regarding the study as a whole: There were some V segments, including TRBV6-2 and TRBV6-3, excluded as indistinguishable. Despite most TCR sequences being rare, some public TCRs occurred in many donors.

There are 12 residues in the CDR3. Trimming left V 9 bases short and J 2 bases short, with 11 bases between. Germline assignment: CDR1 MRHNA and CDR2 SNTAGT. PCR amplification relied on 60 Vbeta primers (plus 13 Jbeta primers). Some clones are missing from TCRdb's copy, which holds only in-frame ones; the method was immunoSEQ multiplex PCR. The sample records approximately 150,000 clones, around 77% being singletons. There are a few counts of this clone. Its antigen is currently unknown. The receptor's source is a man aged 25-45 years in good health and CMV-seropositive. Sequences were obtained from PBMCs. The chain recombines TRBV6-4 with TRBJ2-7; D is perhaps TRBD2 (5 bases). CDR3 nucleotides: TGTGCCAGTATTCGGGGAGCCTACGAGCAGTACTTC. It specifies CASIRGAYEQYF.